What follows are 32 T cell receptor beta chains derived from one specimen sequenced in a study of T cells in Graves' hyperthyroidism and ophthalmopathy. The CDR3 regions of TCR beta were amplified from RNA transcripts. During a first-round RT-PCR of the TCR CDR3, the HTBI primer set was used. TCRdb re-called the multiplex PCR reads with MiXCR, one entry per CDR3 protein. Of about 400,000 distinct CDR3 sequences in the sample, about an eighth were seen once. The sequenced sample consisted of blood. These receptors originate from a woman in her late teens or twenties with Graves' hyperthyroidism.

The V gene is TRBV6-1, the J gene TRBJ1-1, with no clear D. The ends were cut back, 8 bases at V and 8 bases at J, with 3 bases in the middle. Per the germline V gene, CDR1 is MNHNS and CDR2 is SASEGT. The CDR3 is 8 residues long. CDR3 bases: TGTGCCAGCTTCGAAGCTTTCTTT. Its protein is CASFEAFF.

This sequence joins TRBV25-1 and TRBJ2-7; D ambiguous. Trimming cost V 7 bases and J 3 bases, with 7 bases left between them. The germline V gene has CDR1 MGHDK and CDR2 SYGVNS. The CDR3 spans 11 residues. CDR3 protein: CASKQYYEQYF. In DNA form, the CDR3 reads TGTGCCAGCAAACAATACTACGAGCAGTACTTC.

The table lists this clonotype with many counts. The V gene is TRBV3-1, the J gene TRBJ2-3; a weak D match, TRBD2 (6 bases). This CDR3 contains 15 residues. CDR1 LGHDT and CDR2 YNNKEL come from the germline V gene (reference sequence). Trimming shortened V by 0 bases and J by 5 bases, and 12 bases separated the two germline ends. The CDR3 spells CASSQDDLAQDTQYF. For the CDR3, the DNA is TGTGCCAGCAGCCAAGACGACCTAGCGCAAGATACGCAGTATTTT.

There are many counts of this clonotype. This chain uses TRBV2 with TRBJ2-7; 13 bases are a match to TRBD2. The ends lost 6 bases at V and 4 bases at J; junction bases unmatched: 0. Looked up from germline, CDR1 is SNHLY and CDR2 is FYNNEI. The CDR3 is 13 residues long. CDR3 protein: CASRGLAGYEQYF. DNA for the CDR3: TGTGCCAGCAGGGGACTAGCGGGATACGAGCAGTACTTC.

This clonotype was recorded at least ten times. CDR3 loop: CASSSGPEGWQPQHF. In nucleotides, the CDR3 is TGTGCCAGCAGTTCTGGACCTGAGGGATGGCAGCCCCAGCATTTT. The genes are TRBV6-2 or TRBV6-3 and TRBJ1-5; D is unclear. V lost 4 bases and J 7 bases, leaving 17 bases between the germline ends. This CDR3 contains 15 residues. CDR1 and CDR2 (germline): MNHEY, SVGEGT.

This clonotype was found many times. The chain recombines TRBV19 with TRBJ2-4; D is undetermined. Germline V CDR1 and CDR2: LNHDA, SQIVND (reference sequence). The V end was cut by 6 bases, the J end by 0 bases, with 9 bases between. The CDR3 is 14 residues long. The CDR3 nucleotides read TGTGCCAGTAGCCTAACAGAAGCCAAAAACATTCAGTACTTC. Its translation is CASSLTEAKNIQYF.

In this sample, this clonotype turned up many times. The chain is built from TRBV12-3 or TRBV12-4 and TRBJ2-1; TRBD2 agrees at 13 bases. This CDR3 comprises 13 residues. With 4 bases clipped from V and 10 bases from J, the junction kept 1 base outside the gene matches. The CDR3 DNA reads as TGTGCCAGCAGTTCGGGACTAGCGGGGGAGCAGTTCTTC. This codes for CASSSGLAGEQFF.

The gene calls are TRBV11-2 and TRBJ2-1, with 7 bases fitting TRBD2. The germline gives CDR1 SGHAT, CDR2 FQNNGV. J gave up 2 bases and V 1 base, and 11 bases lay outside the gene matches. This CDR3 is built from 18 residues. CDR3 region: CASSLVGRAGEAYNEQFF. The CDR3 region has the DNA TGTGCCAGCAGCTTAGTAGGTCGTGCGGGAGAGGCCTACAATGAGCAGTTCTTC.

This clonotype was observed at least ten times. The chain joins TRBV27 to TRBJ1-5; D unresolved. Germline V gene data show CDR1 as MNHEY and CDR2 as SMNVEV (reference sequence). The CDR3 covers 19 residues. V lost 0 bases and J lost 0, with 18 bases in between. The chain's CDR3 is CASSLSPPQEKYSNQPQHF. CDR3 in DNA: TGTGCCAGCAGTTTATCGCCACCCCAGGAGAAATATAGCAATCAGCCCCAGCATTTT.

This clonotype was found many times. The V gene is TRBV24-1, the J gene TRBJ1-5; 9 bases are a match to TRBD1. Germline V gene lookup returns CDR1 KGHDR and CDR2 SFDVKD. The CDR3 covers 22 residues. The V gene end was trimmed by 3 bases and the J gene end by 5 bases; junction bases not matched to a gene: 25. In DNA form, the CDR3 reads TGTGCCACCAGTGATCTCCCCGGGTTACCGGGACAGGGTTTCAGGGGAGATCAGCCCCAGCATTTT. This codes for CATSDLPGLPGQGFRGDQPQHF.

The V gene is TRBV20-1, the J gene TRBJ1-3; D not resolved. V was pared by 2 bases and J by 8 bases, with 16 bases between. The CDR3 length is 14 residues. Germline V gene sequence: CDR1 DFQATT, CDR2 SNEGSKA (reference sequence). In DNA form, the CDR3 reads TGCAGTGCTAGAAAGACCGGAGGTTCGGACACCATATATTTT. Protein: CSARKTGGSDTIYF.

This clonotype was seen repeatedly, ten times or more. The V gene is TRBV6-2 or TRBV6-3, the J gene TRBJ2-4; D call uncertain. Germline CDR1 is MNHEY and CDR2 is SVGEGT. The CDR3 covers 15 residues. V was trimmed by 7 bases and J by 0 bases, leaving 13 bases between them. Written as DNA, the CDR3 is TGTGCCAGCAAGAACCAGGCGACAGCCAAAAACATTCAGTACTTC. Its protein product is CASKNQATAKNIQYF.

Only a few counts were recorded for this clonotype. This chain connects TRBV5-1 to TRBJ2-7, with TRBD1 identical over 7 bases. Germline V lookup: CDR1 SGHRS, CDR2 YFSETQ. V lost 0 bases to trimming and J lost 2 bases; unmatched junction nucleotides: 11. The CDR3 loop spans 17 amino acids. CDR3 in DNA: TGCGCCAGCAGCTTGGGAGTTGACAGGGCGCCCGCCTACGAGCAGTACTTC. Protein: CASSLGVDRAPAYEQYF. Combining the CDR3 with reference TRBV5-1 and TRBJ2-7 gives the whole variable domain KAGVTQTPRYLIKTRGQQVTLSCSPISGHRSVSWYQQTPGQGLQFLFEYFSETQRNKGNFPGRFSGRQFSNSRSEMNVSTLELGDSALYLCASSLGVDRAPAYEQYFGPGTRLTVT.

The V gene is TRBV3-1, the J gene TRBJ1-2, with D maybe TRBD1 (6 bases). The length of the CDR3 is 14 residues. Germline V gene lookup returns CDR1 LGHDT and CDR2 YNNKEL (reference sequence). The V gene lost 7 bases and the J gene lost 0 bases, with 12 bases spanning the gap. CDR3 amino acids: CASNLRTANYGYTF. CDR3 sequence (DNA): TGTGCCAGCAATCTGAGGACAGCTAACTATGGCTACACCTTC.

The CDR3: CASSYGDRRTNTGELFF. The CDR3 DNA reads as TGTGCCAGCAGTTACGGGGACAGAAGAACGAACACCGGGGAGCTGTTTTTT. The chain joins TRBV6-5 to TRBJ2-2, with 7 nucleotides matching TRBD1. The CDR3 extends over 17 amino acids. Trimming cost V 2 bases and J 0 bases; bases outside gene matches: 6. Germline values: CDR1 MNHEY, CDR2 SVGAGI.

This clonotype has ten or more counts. CDR3 amino acids: CASSLGRSAYEQYF. The CDR3 nucleotides read TGTGCCAGCAGTTTGGGCAGGAGCGCCTACGAGCAGTACTTC. This chain links TRBV12-3 or TRBV12-4 with TRBJ2-7; no firm D call. The V gene lost 3 bases and the J gene lost 2 bases, with 11 bases spanning the gap. This CDR3 comprises 14 residues.

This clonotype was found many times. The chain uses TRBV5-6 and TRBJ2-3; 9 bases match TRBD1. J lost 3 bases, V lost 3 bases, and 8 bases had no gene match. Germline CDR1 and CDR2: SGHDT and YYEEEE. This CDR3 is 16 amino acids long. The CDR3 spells CASSSTDRGRTDTQYF. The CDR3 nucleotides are TGTGCCAGCAGCTCCACGGACAGGGGACGGACAGATACGCAGTATTTT. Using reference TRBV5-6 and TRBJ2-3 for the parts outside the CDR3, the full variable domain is DAGVTQSPTHLIKTRGQQVTLRCSPKSGHDTVSWYQQALGQGPQFIFQYYEEEERQRGNFPDRFSGHQFPNYSSELNVNALLLGDSALYLCASSSTDRGRTDTQYFGPGTRLTVL.

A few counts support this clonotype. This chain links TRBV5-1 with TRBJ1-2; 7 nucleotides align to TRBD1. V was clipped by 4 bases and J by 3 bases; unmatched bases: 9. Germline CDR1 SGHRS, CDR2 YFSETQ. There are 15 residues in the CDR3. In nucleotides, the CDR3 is TGCGCCAGCAGCCTCGATAATCAGGGGGACTATGGCTACACCTTC. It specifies CASSLDNQGDYGYTF.

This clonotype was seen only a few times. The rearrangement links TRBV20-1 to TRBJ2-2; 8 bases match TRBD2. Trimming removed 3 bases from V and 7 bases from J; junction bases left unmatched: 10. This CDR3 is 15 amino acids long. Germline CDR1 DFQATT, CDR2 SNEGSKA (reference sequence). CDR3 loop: CSASPGRAIFGELFF. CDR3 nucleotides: TGCAGTGCTAGCCCCGGGAGGGCTATTTTCGGGGAGCTGTTTTTT.

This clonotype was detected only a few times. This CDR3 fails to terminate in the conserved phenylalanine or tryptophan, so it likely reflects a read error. This CDR3 reads CAWGQGLYEQYL. The CDR3 DNA is TGTGCCTGGGGACAGGGTCTCTACGAGCAGTACCTC. This rearrangement joins TRBV30 to TRBJ2-7, with 8 bases identical to TRBD1. Trimming removed 5 bases from V and 3 bases from J; junction bases left unmatched: 3. CDR3 length equals 12 residues. CDR1 and CDR2 (germline): GTSNPN, SVGIG (reference sequence).

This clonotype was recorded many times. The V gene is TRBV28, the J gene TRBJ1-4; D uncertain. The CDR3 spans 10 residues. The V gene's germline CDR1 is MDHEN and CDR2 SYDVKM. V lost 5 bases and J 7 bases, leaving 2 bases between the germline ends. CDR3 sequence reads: CASSGEKLFF. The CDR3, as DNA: TGTGCCAGCAGTGGTGAAAAACTGTTTTTT.

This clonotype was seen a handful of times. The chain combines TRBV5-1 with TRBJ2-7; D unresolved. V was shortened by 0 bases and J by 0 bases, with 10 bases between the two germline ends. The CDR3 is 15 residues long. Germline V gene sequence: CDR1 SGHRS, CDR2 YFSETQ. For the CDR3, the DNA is TGCGCCAGCAGCTTGGATTTGGGGATCTCCTACGAGCAGTACTTC. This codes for CASSLDLGISYEQYF.

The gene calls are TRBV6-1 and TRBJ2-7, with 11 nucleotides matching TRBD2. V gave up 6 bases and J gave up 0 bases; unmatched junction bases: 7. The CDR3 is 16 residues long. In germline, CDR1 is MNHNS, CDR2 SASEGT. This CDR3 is CASSQPGLADSYEQYF. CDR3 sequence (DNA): TGTGCCAGCAGCCAGCCGGGACTAGCGGACTCCTACGAGCAGTACTTC.

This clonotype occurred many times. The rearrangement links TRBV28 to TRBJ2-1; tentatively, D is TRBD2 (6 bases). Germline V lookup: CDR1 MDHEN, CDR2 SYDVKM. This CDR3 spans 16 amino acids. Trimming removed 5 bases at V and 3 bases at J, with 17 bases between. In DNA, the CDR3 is TGTGCCAGCAGTGTCATGACTAGTTGGGGCTACAATGAGCAGTTCTTC. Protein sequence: CASSVMTSWGYNEQFF. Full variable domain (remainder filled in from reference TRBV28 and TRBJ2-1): DVKVTQSSRYLVKRTGEKVFLECVQDMDHENMFWYRQDPGLGLRLIYFSYDVKMKEKGDIPEGYSVSREKKERFSLILESASTNQTSMYLCASSVMTSWGYNEQFFGPGTRLTVL.

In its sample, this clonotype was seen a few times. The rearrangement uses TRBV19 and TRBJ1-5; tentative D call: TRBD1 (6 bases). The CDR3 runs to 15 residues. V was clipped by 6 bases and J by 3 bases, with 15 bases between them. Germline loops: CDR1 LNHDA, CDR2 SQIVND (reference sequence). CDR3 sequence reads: CASSDTGTLNQPQHF. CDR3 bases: TGTGCCAGTAGCGACACAGGGACACTCAATCAGCCCCAGCATTTT. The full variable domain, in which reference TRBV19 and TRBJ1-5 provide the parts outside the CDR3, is DGGITQSPKYLFRKEGQNVTLSCEQNLNHDAMYWYRQDPGQGLRLIYYSQIVNDFQKGDIAEGYSVSREKKESFPLTVTSAQKNPTAFYLCASSDTGTLNQPQHFGDGTRLSIL.

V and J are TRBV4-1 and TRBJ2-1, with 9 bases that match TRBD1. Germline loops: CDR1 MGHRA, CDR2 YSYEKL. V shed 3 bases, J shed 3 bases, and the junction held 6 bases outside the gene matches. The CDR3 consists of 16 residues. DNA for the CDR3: TGCGCCAGCAGCCACCCAGGGACAGGGAACTACAATGAGCAGTTCTTC. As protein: CASSHPGTGNYNEQFF.

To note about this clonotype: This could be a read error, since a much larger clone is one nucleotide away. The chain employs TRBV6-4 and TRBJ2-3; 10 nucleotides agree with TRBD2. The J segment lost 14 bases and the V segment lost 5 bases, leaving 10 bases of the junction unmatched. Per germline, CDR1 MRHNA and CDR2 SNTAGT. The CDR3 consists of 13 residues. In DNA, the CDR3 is TGTGCCAGCAGTTACTTACTAGCGGGACAGCGGTATTTT. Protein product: CASSYLLAGQRYF.

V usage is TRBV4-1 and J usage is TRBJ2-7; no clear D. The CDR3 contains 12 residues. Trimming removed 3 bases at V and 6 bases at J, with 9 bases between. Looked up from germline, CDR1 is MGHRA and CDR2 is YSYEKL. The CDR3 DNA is TGCGCCAGCAGCCAGGACCCGGGCGAGCAGTACTTC. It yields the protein CASSQDPGEQYF.

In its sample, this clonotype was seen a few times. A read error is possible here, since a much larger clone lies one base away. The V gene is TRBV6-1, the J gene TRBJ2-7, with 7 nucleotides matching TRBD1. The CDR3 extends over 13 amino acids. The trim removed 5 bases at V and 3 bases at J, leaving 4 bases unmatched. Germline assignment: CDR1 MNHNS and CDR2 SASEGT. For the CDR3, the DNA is TGTGCCAGCAGTTTCCCAGGGGGCTACGAGCAGTACTTC. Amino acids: CASSFPGGYEQYF.

CDR3: CASSPTTGQGAMHEQFF. DNA of the CDR3: TGCGCCAGCAGCCCAACTACGGGACAGGGGGCAATGCATGAGCAGTTCTTC. The genes are TRBV5-1 and TRBJ2-1; 12 bases are a match to TRBD1. The CDR3 runs to 17 residues. Germline loops: CDR1 SGHRS, CDR2 YFSETQ. The V gene end was trimmed by 4 bases and the J gene end by 8 bases; junction bases not matched to a gene: 13. The whole variable domain, remainder taken from reference TRBV5-1 and TRBJ2-1, is KAGVTQTPRYLIKTRGQQVTLSCSPISGHRSVSWYQQTPGQGLQFLFEYFSETQRNKGNFPGRFSGRQFSNSRSEMNVSTLELGDSALYLCASSPTTGQGAMHEQFFGPGTRLTVL.

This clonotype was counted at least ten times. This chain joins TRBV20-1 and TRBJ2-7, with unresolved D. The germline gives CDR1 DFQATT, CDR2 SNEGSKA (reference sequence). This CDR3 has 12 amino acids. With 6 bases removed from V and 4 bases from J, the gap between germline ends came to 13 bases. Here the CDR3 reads CSAEHPKYEQYF. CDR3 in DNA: TGCAGTGCCGAACACCCTAAGTACGAGCAGTACTTC.

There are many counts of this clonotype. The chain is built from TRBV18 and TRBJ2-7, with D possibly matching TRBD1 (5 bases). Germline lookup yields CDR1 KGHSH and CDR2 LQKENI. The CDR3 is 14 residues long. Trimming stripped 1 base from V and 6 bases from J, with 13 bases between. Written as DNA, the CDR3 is TGTGCCAGCTCACCACTAGGCCAGGGCCGCGAGCAGTACTTC. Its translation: CASSPLGQGREQYF.